The clone carrying this TCR beta chain showed up many times. The sample originates from a study of Graves' ophthalmopathy and Graves' hyperthyroidism. Amplification of the TCR beta CDR3 regions used RNA transcripts (as template). First-round RT-PCR used HTBI primers; second-round multiplex PCR followed. TCRdb independently ran MiXCR on the multiplex PCR reads; one entry per CDR3 protein. Of roughly 380,000 distinct CDR3 sequences listed, about 16% are singletons. The CDR3 extends over 16 amino acids. V gave up 2 bases and J gave up 3 bases; unmatched junction bases: 4. Germline CDR1 is MNHEY and CDR2 is SMNVEV (reference sequence).

Sequencing was carried out using peripheral blood. This TCR derives from a woman younger than 35 with stable Graves' hyperthyroidism. The J gene is TRBJ1-6, the V gene TRBV27; 7 bases are a match to TRBD1. CDR3 coding DNA: TGTGCCAGCAGTTTAGAGGGGGCCTACTATAATTCACCCCTCCACTTT. Translating it yields CASSLEGAYYNSPLHF.